What follows describes a single T cell receptor beta chain. Its antigen is unknown. CD8 cells regarded as naive lacked CD45RO, were positively chosen for CCR7, and omitted terminally differentiated effector memory CD45RA+ cells. After removal of 7 bases from V and 4 bases from J, the junction contained 7 bases not matched to a gene. The CDR3 runs to 15 residues. Per the germline V gene, CDR1 is MDHEN and CDR2 is SYDVKM. This sample is drawn from a study of shared clonotypes between healthy human individuals. Overall study: Three CD4 naive, three CD4 memory, two CD8 naive and one CD8 memory plate were used per donor. Study results and caveats: It was the non-shared clonotypes that had lower generation probabilities than clonotypes shared by all four donors. Represented genetic and exposure-history diversity was restricted by having few donors. Roughly 5% of naive CD4 clonotypes were common to a handful of donors.

Using immunoSEQ multiplex PCR, the repertoire was profiled, and TCRdb retains in-frame clones only, with some absent. The sample records under 700,000 clones, around 96% being singletons. The rearrangement uses TRBV28 and TRBJ2-1; TRBD1 matches at 10 bases. This clonotype originated in a young woman in good health. The sequencing sample was made of naive CD8+ T cells sorted from blood. The CDR3: CASTPGTGVYNEQFF. In nucleotides, the CDR3 is TGTGCCAGCACTCCCGGGACAGGGGTTTACAATGAGCAGTTCTTC.